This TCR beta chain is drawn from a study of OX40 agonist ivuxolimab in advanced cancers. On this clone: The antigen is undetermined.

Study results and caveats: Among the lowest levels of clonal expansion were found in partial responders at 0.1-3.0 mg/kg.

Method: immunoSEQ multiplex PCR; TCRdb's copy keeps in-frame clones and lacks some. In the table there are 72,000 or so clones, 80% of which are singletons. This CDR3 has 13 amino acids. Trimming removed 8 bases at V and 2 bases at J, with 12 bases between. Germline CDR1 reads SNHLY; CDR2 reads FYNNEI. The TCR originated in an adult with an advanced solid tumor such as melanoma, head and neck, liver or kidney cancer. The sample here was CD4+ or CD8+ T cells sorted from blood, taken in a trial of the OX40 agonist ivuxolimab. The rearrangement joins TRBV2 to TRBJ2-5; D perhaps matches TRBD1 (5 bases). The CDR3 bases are TGTGCCAGCGGTGGACACCAGCAAGAGACCCAGTACTTC. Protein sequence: CASGGHQQETQYF.